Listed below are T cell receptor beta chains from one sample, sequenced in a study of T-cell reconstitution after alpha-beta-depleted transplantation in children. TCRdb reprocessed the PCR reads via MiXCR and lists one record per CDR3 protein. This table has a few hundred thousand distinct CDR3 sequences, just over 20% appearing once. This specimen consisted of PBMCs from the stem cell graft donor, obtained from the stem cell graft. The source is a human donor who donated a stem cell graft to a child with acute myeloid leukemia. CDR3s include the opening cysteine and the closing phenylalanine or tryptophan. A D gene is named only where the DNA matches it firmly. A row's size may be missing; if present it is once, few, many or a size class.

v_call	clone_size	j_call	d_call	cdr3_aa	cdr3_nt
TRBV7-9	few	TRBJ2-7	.	CASSWRQSSYEQYF	TGTGCCAGCAGCTGGCGGCAGAGCTCCTACGAGCAGTACTTC
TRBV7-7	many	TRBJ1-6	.	CASSLEGIGNSPLHF	TGTGCTAGCAGCTTAGAGGGAATTGGCAATTCACCCCTCCACTTT
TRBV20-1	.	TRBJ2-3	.	CSAPLAVRTDTQYF	TGCAGTGCACCTCTGGCGGTCCGCACAGATACGCAGTATTTT
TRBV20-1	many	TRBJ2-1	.	CSARQASSYNEQFF	TGCAGTGCTAGACAGGCAAGCTCCTACAATGAGCAGTTCTTC
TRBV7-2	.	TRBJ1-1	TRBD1	CASSLSIQGLNTEAFF	TGTGCCAGCAGCTTATCCATACAGGGGTTAAACACTGAAGCTTTCTTT
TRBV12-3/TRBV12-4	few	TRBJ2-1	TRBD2	CASSRSGDSYNEQFF	TGTGCCAGCAGTCGTAGCGGGGACTCCTACAATGAGCAGTTCTTC
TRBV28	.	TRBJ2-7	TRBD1	CASYDGTGVYEQYF	TGTGCCAGTTATGACGGGACAGGGGTCTACGAGCAGTACTTC
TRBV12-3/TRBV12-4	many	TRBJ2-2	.	CANELIGGTVSGELFF	TGTGCCAACGAGCTGATAGGGGGAACGGTTTCCGGGGAGCTGTTTTTT
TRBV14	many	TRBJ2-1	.	CASSQGRGEQFF	TGTGCCAGCAGCCAAGGTCGAGGTGAGCAGTTCTTC
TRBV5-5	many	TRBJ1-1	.	CASSWYDMNTEAFF	TGTGCCAGCAGCTGGTATGATATGAACACTGAAGCTTTCTTT
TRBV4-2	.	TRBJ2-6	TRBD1	CASSPSPWTGVDGANVLTF	TGTGCCAGCAGCCCCTCCCCTTGGACAGGGGTGGACGGGGCCAACGTCCTGACTTTC
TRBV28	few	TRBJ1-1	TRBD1	CASSDRVAEAFF	TGTGCCAGCAGCGACAGGGTCGCTGAAGCTTTCTTT
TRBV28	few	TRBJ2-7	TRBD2	CASSPVGLAGGSYEQYF	TGTGCCAGCAGCCCCGTCGGACTAGCGGGAGGTTCCTACGAGCAGTACTTC
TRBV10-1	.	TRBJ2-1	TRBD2	CASSGNAGGNEQFF	TGCGCCAGCAGTGGAAACGCGGGGGGCAATGAGCAGTTCTTC
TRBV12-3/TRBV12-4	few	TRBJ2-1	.	CASSFTGVPYNEQFF	TGTGCCAGCAGTTTCACTGGGGTTCCCTACAATGAGCAGTTCTTC
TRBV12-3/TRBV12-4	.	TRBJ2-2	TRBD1	CASRPSPGTANTGELFF	TGTGCCAGCAGACCCTCCCCCGGGACAGCGAACACCGGGGAGCTGTTTTTT
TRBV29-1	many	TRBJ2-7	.	CSVAGHISYEQYF	TGCAGCGTTGCGGGCCACATTTCCTACGAGCAGTACTTC
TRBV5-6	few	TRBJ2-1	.	CASGPPPNEQFF	TGTGCCAGCGGCCCGCCCCCCAATGAGCAGTTCTTC
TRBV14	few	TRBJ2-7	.	CASSHRPSSYEQYF	TGTGCCAGCAGCCACCGGCCTAGCTCCTACGAGCAGTACTTC
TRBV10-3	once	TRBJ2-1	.	CAIMTPSDLGNEQFF	TGTGCCATCATGACCCCTAGCGACCTCGGGAATGAGCAGTTCTTC
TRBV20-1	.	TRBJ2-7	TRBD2	CSAWTRVSYEQYF	TGCAGTGCCTGGACTAGAGTATCCTACGAGCAGTACTTC
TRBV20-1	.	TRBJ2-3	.	CSASAGGTQYF	TGCAGTGCTAGCGCTGGGGGTACGCAGTATTTT
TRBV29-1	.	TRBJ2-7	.	CSVRRGLTFEEQYF	TGCAGCGTTCGAAGGGGGTTGACCTTCGAAGAGCAGTACTTC
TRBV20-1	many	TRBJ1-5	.	CSARGQGWNSNQPQHF	TGCAGTGCTAGAGGCCAGGGGTGGAATAGCAATCAGCCCCAGCATTTT
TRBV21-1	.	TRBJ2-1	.	CASSKVKTWTSGRMHEQFF	TGTGCCAGCAGCAAAGTCAAGACCTGGACTAGCGGGAGGATGCATGAGCAGTTCTTC
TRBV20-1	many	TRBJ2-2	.	CSAYPGHKNTGELFF	TGCAGTGCTTACCCGGGACATAAGAACACCGGGGAGCTGTTTTTT
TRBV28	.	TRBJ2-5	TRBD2	CASSLNAGGYQETQYF	TGTGCCAGCAGTTTAAACGCGGGAGGATACCAAGAGACCCAGTACTTC
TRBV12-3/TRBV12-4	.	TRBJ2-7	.	CASSRFYYEQYF	TGTGCCAGCAGTCGGTTTTACTACGAGCAGTACTTC
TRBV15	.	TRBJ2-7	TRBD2	CATSYSSGTYEQYF	TGTGCCACCAGCTACTCTAGCGGGACATACGAGCAGTACTTC
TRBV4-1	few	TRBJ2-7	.	CASSQEAARSSYEQYF	TGCGCCAGCAGCCAAGAAGCAGCGAGGAGCTCCTACGAGCAGTACTTC
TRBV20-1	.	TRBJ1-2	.	CSGQTHNYGYTF	TGCAGTGGACAGACCCACAACTATGGCTACACCTTC
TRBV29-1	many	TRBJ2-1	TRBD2	CSVDFLAGSPSNEQFF	TGCAGCGTTGATTTCCTAGCGGGATCCCCATCCAATGAGCAGTTCTTC
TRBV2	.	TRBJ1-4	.	CASSEALILGLDEKLFF	TGTGCCAGCAGTGAAGCGCTTATCTTGGGGCTAGATGAAAAACTGTTTTTT
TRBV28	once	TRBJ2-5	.	CASSLWQLNQETQYF	TGTGCCAGCAGTTTGTGGCAGCTTAACCAAGAGACCCAGTACTTC
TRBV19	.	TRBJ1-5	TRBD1	CASTHYRDRAGVQDQPQHF	TGTGCCAGTACTCATTACCGGGACAGGGCCGGTGTTCAGGATCAGCCCCAGCATTTT
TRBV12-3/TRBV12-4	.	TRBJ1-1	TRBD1	CANTRQGATEAFF	TGTGCCAACACCAGACAGGGGGCCACTGAAGCTTTCTTT
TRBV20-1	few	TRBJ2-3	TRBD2	CSGENPTSGSPDTQYF	TGCAGTGGCGAGAACCCGACTAGCGGGAGCCCAGATACGCAGTATTTT
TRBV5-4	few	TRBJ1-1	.	CASRKQGEGTEAFF	TGTGCCAGCAGGAAACAGGGAGAAGGCACTGAAGCTTTCTTT
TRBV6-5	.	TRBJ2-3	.	CASSYSAWRGGDTQYF	TGTGCCAGCAGTTACTCGGCTTGGAGGGGTGGAGATACGCAGTATTTT
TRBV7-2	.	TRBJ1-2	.	CASSPRQGNGYTF	TGTGCCAGCAGCCCCCGTCAGGGCAATGGCTACACCTTC
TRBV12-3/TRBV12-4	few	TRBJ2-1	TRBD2	CASSRTSGIRNEQFF	TGTGCCAGCAGTCGGACTAGCGGGATCCGCAATGAGCAGTTCTTC
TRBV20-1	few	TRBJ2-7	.	CSASGWDFLTYEQYF	TGCAGTGCGTCAGGTTGGGACTTCCTGACCTACGAGCAGTACTTC
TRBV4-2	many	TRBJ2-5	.	CASSPKPGPGETQYF	TGTGCCAGCAGCCCTAAGCCGGGGCCAGGGGAGACCCAGTACTTC
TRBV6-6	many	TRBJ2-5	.	CASSYSKETQYF	TGTGCCAGCAGTTACTCGAAGGAGACCCAGTACTTC
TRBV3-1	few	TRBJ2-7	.	CASSQDGGSNYF	TGTGCCAGCAGCCAAGACGGGGGAAGCAACTACTTC
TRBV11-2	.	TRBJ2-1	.	CASSLSSQGYNEQFF	TGTGCCAGCAGCTTAAGTTCACAGGGCTACAATGAGCAGTTCTTC
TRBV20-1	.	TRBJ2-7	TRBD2	CSASRLAGAIEQYF	TGCAGTGCTTCCCGACTAGCGGGAGCGATCGAGCAGTACTTC
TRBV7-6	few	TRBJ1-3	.	CASSLLGGDGTSGNTIYF	TGTGCCAGCAGCCTATTAGGAGGCGACGGGACTTCTGGAAACACCATATATTTT
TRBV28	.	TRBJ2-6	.	CASSMDWASGANVLTF	TGTGCCAGCAGCATGGACTGGGCCTCTGGGGCCAACGTCCTGACTTTC
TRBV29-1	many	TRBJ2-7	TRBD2	CSVASGSSYEQYF	TGCAGCGTTGCCAGCGGGAGCTCCTACGAGCAGTACTTC
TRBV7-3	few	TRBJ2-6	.	CATGSTNSGANVLTF	TGTGCCACCGGCTCAACTAACTCTGGGGCCAACGTCCTGACTTTC
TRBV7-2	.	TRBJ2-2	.	CASSEPGLGDTGELFF	TGTGCCAGCAGCGAGCCGGGACTGGGGGACACCGGGGAGCTGTTTTTT
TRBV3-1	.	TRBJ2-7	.	CASSVKLLTAYEQYF	TGTGCCAGCAGCGTGAAGCTTTTGACCGCCTACGAGCAGTACTTC